One sample yielded the 19 T cell receptor beta chains listed below, sequenced in a study of shared clonotypes between healthy human individuals. Method: immunoSEQ multiplex PCR; TCRdb's copy keeps in-frame clones and lacks some. The sample records about 2,500,000 clones, around 90% being singletons. Sequenced input: naive CD4+ T cells sorted from blood. Indicated subset: CD45RA+ positively selected. The source is a man between 18 and 35 years old in good health.

CDR3 residues: CASSKVTDYEQYF. The CDR3 DNA follows: TGTGCCAGCAGCAAAGTCACAGACTACGAGCAGTACTTC. The rearrangement links TRBV21-1 to TRBJ2-7; the listed D gene, TRBD1, was not tested against the DNA. TRBV21-1 is described as a pseudogene. The CDR3 runs to 13 residues.

The chain links TRBV5-1 to TRBJ1-1; 7 bases match TRBD1. Per germline, CDR1 SGHRS and CDR2 YFSETQ. The junction had 11 bases not matched to a gene; V was cut back by 4 bases and J by 5 bases. The CDR3 sequence is 15 residues long. The CDR3 reads CASSRVLTGSTEAFF. The CDR3, as DNA: TGCGCCAGCAGCCGCGTCTTGACAGGGAGTACTGAAGCTTTCTTT.

The chain recombines TRBV15 with TRBJ2-5; D unresolved. Trimming shortened V by 5 bases and J by 5 bases, and 6 bases separated the two germline ends. This CDR3 is 11 amino acids long. The germline CDR1 and CDR2 sequences are LNHNV and YYDKDF (reference sequence). In DNA form, the CDR3 reads TGTGCCACCAGCGAAATGGAGACCCAGTACTTC. Protein: CATSEMETQYF.

This clone was picked up a small number of times. The chain couples TRBV9 to TRBJ2-3; D is ambiguous. V gave up 0 bases and J gave up 0 bases, with 26 bases separating them. Germline V lookup: CDR1 SGDLS, CDR2 YYNGEE. The CDR3 is made up of 21 amino acids. The DNA for the CDR3 is TGTGCCAGCAGCGTAGGATCGGTGAGACGGAGCGTTCCCGTTAGCACAGATACGCAGTATTTT. Amino acid sequence: CASSVGSVRRSVPVSTDTQYF.

The chain has TRBV5-6 and TRBJ1-1, with 10 bases that match TRBD1. This CDR3 contains 14 residues. V lost 3 bases and J lost 5; bases outside the gene matches: 4. Germline CDR1 reads SGHDT; CDR2 reads YYEEEE. In DNA form, the CDR3 reads TGTGCCAGCAGCTCCCGGGACAGGGGTACTGAAGCTTTCTTT. It codes for CASSSRDRGTEAFF.

This chain joins TRBV5-1 and TRBJ2-7; 10 bases align to TRBD1. CDR3 length equals 14 residues. Germline values: CDR1 SGHRS, CDR2 YFSETQ. V shed 6 bases and J 2 bases; nucleotides not matched to a gene: 5. In DNA form, the CDR3 reads TGCGCCAGCACCAGGACAGGGGGAACCTACGAGCAGTACTTC. It translates to CASTRTGGTYEQYF.

The chain joins TRBV25-1 to TRBJ1-5; D uncertain. CDR1 and CDR2 (germline): MGHDK, SYGVNS. There are 14 residues in the CDR3. Between the trimmed V and J ends, which lost 2 bases and 6 bases, there was a span of 11 bases. CDR3 in DNA: TGTGCCAGCAGTGAAGTAGGGATAGGTCAGCCCCAGCATTTT. It encodes CASSEVGIGQPQHF. The full variable domain, rest sourced from reference TRBV25-1 and TRBJ1-5, is EADIYQTPRYLVIGTGKKITLECSQTMGHDKMYWYQQDPGMELHLIHYSYGVNSTEKGDLSSESTVSRIRTEHFPLTLESARPSHTSQYLCASSEVGIGQPQHFGDGTRLSIL.

This chain uses TRBV28 with TRBJ2-4; D is perhaps TRBD1 or TRBD2 (5 bases each). CDR3 length: 13 amino acids. Trimming stripped 7 bases from V and 2 bases from J, with 9 bases between. Germline V gene lookup returns CDR1 MDHEN and CDR2 SYDVKM. The DNA for the CDR3 is TGTGCCAGCACGGGGCAGCCCAAAAACATTCAGTACTTC. Amino acids: CASTGQPKNIQYF.

The chain combines TRBV27 with TRBJ2-3; D unresolved. Trimming removed 3 bases from V and 0 bases from J, with 19 bases in between. The CDR3 runs 18 residues. Germline V gene data show CDR1 as MNHEY and CDR2 as SMNVEV (reference sequence). CDR3 residues: CASSFSVSGSFSTDTQYF. The CDR3 bases are TGTGCCAGCAGTTTCTCTGTGTCCGGCAGTTTTAGCACAGATACGCAGTATTTT.

The gene calls are TRBV6-1 and TRBJ2-7; tentative D call: TRBD1 (5 bases). Trimming removed 4 bases from V and 3 bases from J, with 13 bases in between. Per the germline V gene, CDR1 is MNHNS and CDR2 is SASEGT. The CDR3 is 14 amino acids. This chain's CDR3 is CASSVPAGRYEQYF. The CDR3 DNA sequence: TGTGCCAGCAGTGTTCCCGCAGGGCGCTACGAGCAGTACTTC.

This clone was detected only a few times. This chain uses TRBV2 with TRBJ1-4, with D maybe TRBD1 (6 bases). CDR3 length: 12 amino acids. Germline CDR1 is SNHLY and CDR2 is FYNNEI. Trimming left V 2 bases short and J 11 bases short, with 9 bases between. This CDR3 reads CASSETGSKLFF. The CDR3 region has the DNA TGTGCCAGCAGTGAAACAGGGTCGAAACTGTTTTTT. Complete variable domain (other parts from reference TRBV2 and TRBJ1-4): EPEVTQTPSHQVTQMGQEVILRCVPISNHLYFYWYRQILGQKVEFLVSFYNNEISEKSEIFDDQFSVERPDGSNFTLKIRSTKLEDSAMYFCASSETGSKLFFGSGTQLSVL.

The chain links TRBV25-1 to TRBJ2-1, with 10 bases that match TRBD1. The germline CDR1 and CDR2 sequences are MGHDK and SYGVNS. V dropped 3 bases and J dropped 1; count of bases not matched to a gene: 9. The CDR3 contains 18 residues. Here the CDR3 reads CASSDSPGTGVSYNEQFF. The CDR3, as DNA: TGTGCCAGCAGTGATTCGCCGGGGACAGGGGTTTCCTACAATGAGCAGTTCTTC.

The rearrangement links TRBV6-5 to TRBJ1-5; D is unclear. CDR1 is MNHEY and CDR2 is SVGAGI in the germline V gene. The CDR3 has 14 amino acids. V gave up 5 bases and J gave up 0 bases, with 8 bases separating them. The CDR3 DNA is TGTGCCAGCAGTCCCGGCAATAGCAATCAGCCCCAGCATTTT. Translated: CASSPGNSNQPQHF.

This clone was seen once. The chain combines TRBV30 with TRBJ1-1; D call uncertain. The CDR3 is 14 residues long. With 0 bases removed from V and 1 base from J, the gap between germline ends came to 9 bases. Germline loops: CDR1 GTSNPN, CDR2 SVGIG (reference sequence). CDR3 in DNA: TGTGCCTGGAGTGTACTCGCAGGGAACACTGAAGCTTTCTTT. Its protein is CAWSVLAGNTEAFF. The full variable domain, with the rest looked up from reference TRBV30 and TRBJ1-1, is SQTIHQWPATLVQPVGSPLSLECTVEGTSNPNLYWYRQAAGRGLQLLFYSVGIGQISSEVPQNLSASRPQDRQFILSSKKLLLSDSGFYLCAWSVLAGNTEAFFGQGTRLTVV.

The V and J genes are TRBV30 and TRBJ1-5; D possibly corresponds to TRBD1 (6 bases). CDR3 length: 13 residues. V was shortened by 5 bases and J by 6 bases, with 14 bases between the two germline ends. Germline values: CDR1 GTSNPN, CDR2 SVGIG (reference sequence). The CDR3 DNA reads as TGTGCCTGGGCGACAGGTTTGAGTCAGCCCCAGCATTTT. This translates into CAWATGLSQPQHF.

The CDR3 nucleotides are TGTGCCAGCGGCCGTGCCGGGGAGCTGTTTTTT. It specifies CASGRAGELFF. This chain joins TRBV2 and TRBJ2-2; D is undetermined. Germline CDR1 and CDR2: SNHLY and FYNNEI. The CDR3 consists of 11 residues. Trimming left V 8 bases short and J 6 bases short, with 7 bases between.

The chain couples TRBV15 to TRBJ2-2; 12 nucleotides align to TRBD1. There are 16 residues in the CDR3. After removal of 5 bases from V and 6 bases from J, the junction contained 7 bases not matched to a gene. CDR1 is LNHNV and CDR2 is YYDKDF in the germline V gene (reference sequence). CDR3 coding DNA: TGTGCCACCAGCGGAACCGGGACAGGGGGCCCCGGGGAGCTGTTTTTT. Translated, it gives CATSGTGTGGPGELFF.

This chain links TRBV19 with TRBJ2-7, with 7 nucleotides matching TRBD1. Trimming removed 7 bases from V and 0 bases from J; junction bases left unmatched: 6. The germline V gene encodes CDR1 LNHDA and CDR2 SQIVND (reference sequence). The CDR3 is 14 residues long. The CDR3 DNA reads as TGTGCCAGTACCCCAGACAGGGCCTCCTACGAGCAGTACTTC. It translates to CASTPDRASYEQYF.

V and J are TRBV18 and TRBJ2-7, with 9 bases fitting TRBD1. CDR1 and CDR2 (germline): KGHSH, LQKENI. This CDR3 is 15 amino acids long. V shed 1 base and J 6 bases; nucleotides not matched to a gene: 7. CDR3 loop: CASSPRGTGLGEQYF. The CDR3 DNA reads as TGTGCCAGCTCACCACGAGGGACAGGGCTTGGCGAGCAGTACTTC.